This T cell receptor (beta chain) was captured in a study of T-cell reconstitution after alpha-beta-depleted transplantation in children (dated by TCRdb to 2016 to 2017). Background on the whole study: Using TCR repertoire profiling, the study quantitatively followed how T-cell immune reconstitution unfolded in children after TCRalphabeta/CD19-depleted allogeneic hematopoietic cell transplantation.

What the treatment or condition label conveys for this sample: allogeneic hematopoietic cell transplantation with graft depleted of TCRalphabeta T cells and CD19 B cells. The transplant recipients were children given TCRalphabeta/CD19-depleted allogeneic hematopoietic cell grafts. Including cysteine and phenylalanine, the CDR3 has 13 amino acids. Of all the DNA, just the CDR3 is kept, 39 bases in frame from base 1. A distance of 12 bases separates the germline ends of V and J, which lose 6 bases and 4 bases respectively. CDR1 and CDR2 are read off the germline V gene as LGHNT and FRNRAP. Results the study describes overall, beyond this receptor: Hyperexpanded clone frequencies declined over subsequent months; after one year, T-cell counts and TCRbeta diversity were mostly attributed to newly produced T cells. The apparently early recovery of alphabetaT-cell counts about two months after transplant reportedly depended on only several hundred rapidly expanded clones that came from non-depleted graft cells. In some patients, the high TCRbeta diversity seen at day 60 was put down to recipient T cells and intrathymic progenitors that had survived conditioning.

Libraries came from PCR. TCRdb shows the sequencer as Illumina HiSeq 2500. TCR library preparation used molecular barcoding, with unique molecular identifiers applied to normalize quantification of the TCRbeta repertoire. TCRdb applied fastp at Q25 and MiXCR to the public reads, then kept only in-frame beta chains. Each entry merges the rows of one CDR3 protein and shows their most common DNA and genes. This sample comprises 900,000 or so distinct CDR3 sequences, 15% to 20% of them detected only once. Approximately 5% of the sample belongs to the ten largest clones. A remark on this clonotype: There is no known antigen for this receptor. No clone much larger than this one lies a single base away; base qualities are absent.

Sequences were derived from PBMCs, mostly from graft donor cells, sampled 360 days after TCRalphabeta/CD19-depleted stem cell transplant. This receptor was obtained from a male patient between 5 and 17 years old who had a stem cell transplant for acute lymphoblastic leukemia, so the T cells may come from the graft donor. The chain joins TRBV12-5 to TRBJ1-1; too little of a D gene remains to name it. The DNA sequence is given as TGTGCTAGTGGCCCTGAATGGGGCACTGAAGCTTTCTTT. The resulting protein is CASGPEWGTEAFF.